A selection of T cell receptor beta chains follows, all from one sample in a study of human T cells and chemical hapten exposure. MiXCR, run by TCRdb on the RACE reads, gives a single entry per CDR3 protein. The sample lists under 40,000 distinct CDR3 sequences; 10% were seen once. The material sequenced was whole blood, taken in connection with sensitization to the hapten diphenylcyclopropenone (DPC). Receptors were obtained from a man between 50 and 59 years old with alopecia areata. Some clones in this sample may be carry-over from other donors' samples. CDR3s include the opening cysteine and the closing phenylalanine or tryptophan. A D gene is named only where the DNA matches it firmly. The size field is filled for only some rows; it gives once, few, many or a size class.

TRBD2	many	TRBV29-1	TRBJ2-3	CSVEYAGGTDTQYF	TGCAGCGTTGAGTACGCGGGAGGCACAGATACGCAGTATTTT
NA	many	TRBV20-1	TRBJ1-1	CSARDSTAEAFF	TGCAGTGCTAGAGATTCGACAGCTGAAGCTTTCTTT
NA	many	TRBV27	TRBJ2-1	CASSLIGDEQFF	TGTGCCAGCAGTTTGATCGGCGATGAGCAGTTCTTC
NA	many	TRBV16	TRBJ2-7	CASGTRYEQYF	TGTGCCAGCGGGACGAGATACGAGCAGTACTTC
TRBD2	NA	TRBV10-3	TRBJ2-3	CAISSGGRARTDTQYF	TGTGCCATCAGTAGTGGCGGGAGGGCCCGCACAGATACGCAGTATTTT
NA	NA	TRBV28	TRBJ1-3	CASRQGGTGNTIYF	TGTGCCAGCAGGCAAGGGGGGACTGGAAACACCATATATTTT
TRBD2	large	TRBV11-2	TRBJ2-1	CASSLAGLAGGEQFF	TGTGCCAGCAGCTTAGCTGGACTAGCGGGGGGTGAGCAGTTCTTC
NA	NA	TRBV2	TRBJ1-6	CASSENTGNSPLHF	TGTGCCAGCAGTGAAAATACGGGGAATTCACCCCTCCACTTT
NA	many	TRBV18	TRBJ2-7	CASSPDSHEQYF	TGTGCCAGCTCACCAGACAGCCACGAGCAGTACTTC
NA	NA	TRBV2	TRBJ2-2	CASSEFPRSTGELFF	TGTGCCAGCAGTGAATTCCCCAGAAGCACCGGGGAGCTGTTTTTT
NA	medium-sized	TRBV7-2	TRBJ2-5	CASSPRPRETQYF	TGTGCCAGCAGCCCAAGGCCGAGAGAGACCCAGTACTTC
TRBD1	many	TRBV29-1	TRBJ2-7	CSIRRQGLNEQYF	TGCAGCATCCGAAGACAGGGATTGAACGAGCAGTACTTC
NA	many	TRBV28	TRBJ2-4	CASSLWASGNIQYF	TGTGCCAGCAGTTTATGGGCATCAGGCAACATTCAGTACTTC
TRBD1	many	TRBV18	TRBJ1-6	CASSPVTGKNSPLHF	TGTGCCAGCTCACCGGTGACAGGGAAAAATTCACCCCTCCACTTT
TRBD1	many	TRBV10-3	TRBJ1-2	CAISVYRGLPSF	TGTGCCATCAGTGTCTACAGGGGGCTCCCCTCCTTC
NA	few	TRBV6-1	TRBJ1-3	CASSEAAGIGNTIYF	TGTGCCAGCAGTGAAGCCGCAGGGATTGGAAACACCATATATTTT